These 24 T cell receptor beta chains were sequenced from one sample in a study of T cells in Graves' hyperthyroidism and ophthalmopathy. It was RNA transcripts that yielded the amplified TCR beta CDR3 regions. Researchers ran a first-round RT-PCR on the TCR CDR3 using the HTBI primer set. MiXCR, applied by TCRdb to the multiplex PCR reads, yields one record per CDR3 protein. Of 490,000 or so distinct CDR3 sequences in the sample, about 46% were seen once. Sequencing used peripheral blood or thyroid tissue (not recorded which). The source of these receptors is an adult woman with Graves' disease, either hyperthyroidism or ophthalmopathy (not recorded which).

This clonotype was observed many times. V and J are TRBV4-1 and TRBJ1-5; D is ambiguous. This CDR3 is built from 15 residues. The germline CDR1 and CDR2 sequences are MGHRA and YSYEKL. Trimming cost V 1 base and J 5 bases, with 12 bases left between them. CDR3 bases: TGCGCCAGCAGCCAAGTACTGCAGACCCATCAGCCCCAGCATTTT. It translates to CASSQVLQTHQPQHF.

This rearrangement joins TRBV19 to TRBJ1-5; 10 bases map to TRBD1. Losses at the gene ends were 3 bases for V and 2 bases for J; bases not matched to a gene: 10. The CDR3 extends over 18 amino acids. Germline V gives CDR1 LNHDA, CDR2 SQIVND (reference sequence). CDR3 nucleotides: TGTGCCAGTAGTATTGGACAGGGGGGCCCTAGTGGCAATCAGCCCCAGCATTTT. Amino acids: CASSIGQGGPSGNQPQHF.

The V and J genes are TRBV24-1 and TRBJ2-5, with a possible D match to TRBD2 (6 bases). V was pared by 7 bases and J by 5 bases, with 16 bases between. This CDR3 has 14 residues. The germline V gene encodes CDR1 KGHDR and CDR2 SFDVKD. The CDR3 sequence: CATSGSTSKETQYF. The CDR3 DNA sequence: TGTGCCACCAGCGGCTCCACTAGCAAGGAGACCCAGTACTTC.

A few counts support this clonotype. The chain recombines TRBV19 with TRBJ1-2, with D tentatively TRBD1 (5 bases). Germline values: CDR1 LNHDA, CDR2 SQIVND (reference sequence). The CDR3 has 15 amino acids. V was pared by 1 base and J by 3 bases, with 12 bases between. The CDR3 DNA sequence: TGTGCCAGTAGTATAGGAGGGGTCCGGGACTATGGCTACACCTTC. It is translated as CASSIGGVRDYGYTF.

The chain has TRBV7-2 and TRBJ1-2; maybe TRBD1 (5 bases). This CDR3 is built from 15 residues. Germline CDR1 reads SGHTA; CDR2 reads FQGNSA. The V end was cut by 5 bases, the J end by 2 bases, with 15 bases between. The CDR3 loop is CASSPTPWGNYGYTF. CDR3 sequence (DNA): TGTGCCAGCAGCCCCACCCCCTGGGGCAACTATGGCTACACCTTC.

This clonotype was seen more than once but under ten times. The V call is TRBV11-3, the J call TRBJ2-3; 7 bases are a match to TRBD1. Germline V CDR1 and CDR2: SGHNT, YENEEA. The CDR3 is 14 residues long. V lost 5 bases to trimming and J lost 6 bases; unmatched junction nucleotides: 8. CDR3: CASSQGQRDDTQYF. DNA of the CDR3: TGTGCCAGCAGCCAGGGACAGCGAGACGATACGCAGTATTTT.

The chain recombines TRBV7-2 with TRBJ2-7; maybe TRBD2 (6 bases). The CDR3 covers 16 residues. Germline values: CDR1 SGHTA, CDR2 FQGNSA. V was shortened by 6 bases and J by 6 bases, with 24 bases between the two germline ends. The CDR3 loop is CASRYSGFGGAGEQYF. The CDR3 DNA reads TGTGCCAGCAGATACTCAGGGTTTGGCGGGGCGGGCGAGCAGTACTTC.

This clonotype was counted many times. The chain couples TRBV12-3 or TRBV12-4 to TRBJ1-2; possibly TRBD1 for D (6 bases). V shed 3 bases and J shed 8 bases, with 16 bases lying between them. CDR3 size: 14 residues. As DNA, the CDR3 is TGTGCCAGCAGTTTGATCACAGGGAACGGCGGCTACACCTTC. It specifies CASSLITGNGGYTF.

This clonotype appeared a few times. The V and J genes are TRBV20-1 and TRBJ2-2; D remains ambiguous. Germline V CDR1 and CDR2: DFQATT, SNEGSKA (reference sequence). This CDR3 contains 12 residues. V lost 3 bases to trimming and J lost 1 base, with 3 bases between them. The CDR3 DNA sequence: TGCAGTGCTAGTAAGAACACCGGGGAGCTGTTTTTT. Its protein is CSASKNTGELFF.

This clonotype came up a few times. V gene TRBV2 combines with J gene TRBJ1-5, with 7 positions matching TRBD1. The junction had 2 bases not matched to a gene; V was cut back by 4 bases and J by 2 bases. Looked up from germline, CDR1 is SNHLY and CDR2 is FYNNEI. This CDR3 is built from 14 residues. CDR3 in amino acids: CASSADRGNQPQHF. The CDR3 DNA reads TGTGCCAGCAGTGCCGACAGGGGCAATCAGCCCCAGCATTTT.

This clonotype showed up just a few times. The chain carries TRBV15 and TRBJ1-2; TRBD1 matches 7 bases. The CDR3 sequence is 14 residues long. J gave up 4 bases and V 2 bases, and 4 bases lay outside the gene matches. Per the germline V gene, CDR1 is LNHNV and CDR2 is YYDKDF (reference sequence). The CDR3 sequence: CATSRQGDGYGYTF. In DNA, the CDR3 is TGTGCCACCAGCAGACAGGGGGATGGCTATGGCTACACCTTC.

The table lists this clonotype with many counts. The chain is built from TRBV27 and TRBJ1-1; D remains ambiguous. This CDR3 is 14 amino acids long. CDR1 is MNHEY, CDR2 SMNVEV, per germline (reference sequence). The ends were cut back, 3 bases at V and 0 bases at J, with 8 bases in the middle. CDR3 DNA sequence: TGTGCCAGCAGTTTCGGATTCATGAACACTGAAGCTTTCTTT. Its translation is CASSFGFMNTEAFF.

The chain recombines TRBV4-1 with TRBJ1-5; 8 nucleotides align to TRBD1. Trimming cost V 3 bases and J 7 bases; bases outside gene matches: 5. This CDR3 comprises 14 residues. Germline V gene data show CDR1 as MGHRA and CDR2 as YSYEKL. The chain's CDR3 is CASSHKTGEQPQHF. Written as DNA, the CDR3 is TGCGCCAGCAGCCATAAGACAGGGGAGCAGCCCCAGCATTTT.

The rearrangement links TRBV7-2 to TRBJ1-1; perhaps TRBD1 as D (6 bases). Trimming removed 4 bases from V and 9 bases from J, with 12 bases in between. Germline V gene sequence: CDR1 SGHTA, CDR2 FQGNSA. This CDR3 spans 12 amino acids. The DNA for the CDR3 is TGTGCCAGCAGCTCTAGACAGGACAAAGCTTTCTTT. Its protein product is CASSSRQDKAFF.

Many counts were recorded for this clonotype. This chain connects TRBV20-1 to TRBJ1-2, with D unresolved. This CDR3 contains 12 residues. CDR1 is DFQATT, CDR2 SNEGSKA, per germline (reference sequence). V shed 5 bases and J shed 5 bases, with 12 bases lying between them. The CDR3 region is CSAPELFYGYTF. Here the CDR3 DNA reads TGCAGTGCTCCGGAATTATTTTATGGCTACACCTTC.

The chain is built from TRBV7-2 and TRBJ2-7; no firm D call. This CDR3 comprises 13 residues. Germline V lookup: CDR1 SGHTA, CDR2 FQGNSA. Deletions cut 5 bases from V and 0 bases from J, with 8 bases between. CDR3 sequence reads: CASSPHLSYEQYF. The CDR3 DNA reads as TGTGCCAGCAGCCCACACCTCTCCTACGAGCAGTACTTC.

This clonotype was counted a single time. The CDR3 DNA sequence: TGTGCCATCAGTGAGTCGGGACAGCTAAACACTGAAGCTTTCTTT. Protein sequence: CAISESGQLNTEAFF. The V and J genes are TRBV10-3 and TRBJ1-1; 7 bases line up with TRBD1. V lost 0 bases, J lost 2 bases, and 3 bases stayed unmatched. This CDR3 contains 15 residues. CDR1 and CDR2 (germline): ENHRY, SYGVKD.

This clonotype showed up just a few times. The chain carries TRBV14 and TRBJ2-7; D is unclear. The CDR3 spans 13 residues. Trimming removed 4 bases at V and 6 bases at J, with 13 bases between. Germline V lookup: CDR1 SGHDN, CDR2 FVKESK. CDR3 DNA sequence: TGTGCCAGCAGCCTCCAGTGGTCCAGCGAGCAGTACTTC. This gives the protein CASSLQWSSEQYF. Full variable domain (outside the CDR3, taken from reference TRBV14 and TRBJ2-7): EAGVTQFPSHSVIEKGQTVTLRCDPISGHDNLYWYRRVMGKEIKFLLHFVKESKQDESGMPNNRFLAERTGGTYSTLKVQPAELEDSGVYFCASSLQWSSEQYFGPGTRLTVT.

The chain recombines TRBV15 with TRBJ1-6, with D possibly TRBD1 on 6 matching bases. Trimming cost V 3 bases and J 2 bases, with 20 bases left between them. The CDR3 length is 19 residues. CDR1 is LNHNV and CDR2 is YYDKDF in the germline V gene (reference sequence). This CDR3 is CATSRRSVTGPTYNSPLHF. CDR3 nucleotide sequence: TGTGCCACCAGCAGGCGGTCCGTCACAGGGCCCACCTATAATTCACCCCTCCACTTT.

The chain carries TRBV7-9 and TRBJ1-6; D ambiguous. The CDR3 is made up of 15 amino acids. Trimming stripped 5 bases from V and 9 bases from J, with 17 bases between. Germline assignment: CDR1 SEHNR and CDR2 FQNEAQ (reference sequence). CDR3 DNA sequence: TGTGCCAGCAGCCTAAGGACCTTAGAGGCTTCACCCCTCCACTTT. It yields the protein CASSLRTLEASPLHF.

This clonotype was observed at least ten times. V usage is TRBV5-6 and J usage is TRBJ2-5; D is unresolved. Trimming cost V 4 bases and J 5 bases, with 12 bases left between them. Germline loops: CDR1 SGHDT, CDR2 YYEEEE. The CDR3 sequence is 13 residues long. The CDR3 here is CASSPQAIETQYF. CDR3 nucleotides: TGTGCCAGCAGCCCCCAGGCAATCGAGACCCAGTACTTC.

This clonotype was seen repeatedly, ten times or more. The chain employs TRBV7-8 and TRBJ2-2, with 16 bases matching TRBD2. From germline, CDR1 is SGHVS and CDR2 FQNEAQ. The CDR3 spans 18 residues. The V segment lost 5 bases and the J segment 9 bases; nucleotides outside the gene matches: 12. As DNA, the CDR3 is TGTGCCAGCAGCGCCCAGGGACTAGCGGGAGGGCCTTCGTGGGAGCTGTTTTTT. Translating it yields CASSAQGLAGGPSWELFF.

This clonotype has at least ten counts. This sequence joins TRBV3-1 and TRBJ1-1; a weak D match, TRBD1 (5 bases). The germline V gene encodes CDR1 LGHDT and CDR2 YNNKEL (reference sequence). The CDR3 totals 14 residues. V lost 3 bases, J lost 2 bases, and 10 bases lay in between. CDR3 in DNA: TGTGCCAGCAGCCACGGGACGGGCAACACTGAAGCTTTCTTT. Its protein product is CASSHGTGNTEAFF.

This clonotype occurred many times. V and J are TRBV6-5 and TRBJ1-4, with D unresolved. Germline assignment: CDR1 MNHEY and CDR2 SVGAGI. V gave up 2 bases and J gave up 7 bases, with 8 bases separating them. This CDR3 is 13 amino acids long. CDR3 DNA sequence: TGTGCCAGCAGTTACGCCAGCGGTGAAAAACTGTTTTTT. It is translated as CASSYASGEKLFF.